Listed here are 20 T cell receptor beta chains from one sample, sequenced in a study of monozygotic twins with inflammatory bowel disease. TCRdb re-called the 5' RACE reads and shows each CDR3 protein once, DNA omitted. In total, the table holds hundreds of thousands of distinct CDR3 sequences. Sequences were obtained from blood. Source of these receptors: a human donor with ulcerative colitis or Crohn's disease, or a healthy co-twin of an affected twin (not recorded which).

The rearrangement joins TRBV3-1 to TRBJ2-2; TCRdb returns TRBD1, unconfirmable since there is no DNA. This CDR3 region has 16 residues. Germline V CDR1 and CDR2: LGHDT, YNNKEL (reference sequence). The CDR3 protein is CASSQDTAGVTGELFF.

The chain has TRBV11-2 and TRBJ2-3; TCRdb returns TRBD2, unconfirmable since there is no DNA. The CDR3 is made up of 15 amino acids. From germline, CDR1 is SGHAT and CDR2 FQNNGV. CDR3: CASSFGGGAGDTQYF.

The chain employs TRBV6-5 and TRBJ2-1. The CDR3 is 16 residues long. Germline V gene data show CDR1 as MNHEY and CDR2 as SVGAGI. CDR3 residues: CASSYSTGSSYNEQFF.

This rearrangement joins TRBV20-1 to TRBJ2-1. CDR1 and CDR2 from the germline V gene are DFQATT and SNEGSKA (reference sequence). The CDR3 is 11 amino acids. CDR3 region: CSAILSNEQFF.

The chain couples TRBV19 to TRBJ2-1; TCRdb picks TRBD1, but there is no DNA to check that call. The CDR3 runs 16 residues. Germline CDR1 is LNHDA and CDR2 is SQIVND (reference sequence). The CDR3 loop is CASSIVPQGSYNEQFF.

This chain connects TRBV13 to TRBJ2-5. Germline CDR1 PRHDT, CDR2 FYEKMQ (reference sequence). The CDR3 length is 13 residues. The chain's CDR3 is CASSLGRDRTQYF.

CDR3 amino acids: CSARVALDTSYEQYF. This chain connects TRBV20-1 to TRBJ2-7. Germline V gene lookup returns CDR1 DFQATT and CDR2 SNEGSKA (reference sequence). This CDR3 is 15 amino acids long.

The V gene is TRBV23-1, the J gene TRBJ2-3; absent DNA, TCRdb's TRBD2 call cannot be checked. TRBV23-1 is flagged as an ORF with uncertain function. This CDR3 is built from 16 residues. CDR3: CASSQPGPNDTDTQYF.

The chain has TRBV27 and TRBJ2-3; TCRdb's D call of TRBD1 is untestable without DNA. The CDR3 length is 14 residues. Germline-derived CDR1 and CDR2 are MNHEY and SMNVEV (reference sequence). Here the CDR3 reads CASSPLQGTDTQYF.

The chain has TRBV29-1 and TRBJ1-1; TCRdb designates TRBD1, a call that cannot be tested without DNA. CDR3 length equals 11 residues. Germline assignment: CDR1 SQVTM and CDR2 ANQGSEA. The CDR3 is CSVGDVGEAFF.

The J gene is TRBJ1-5, the V gene TRBV19; lacking DNA, the TRBD1 call made by TCRdb goes unchecked. This CDR3 contains 16 residues. CDR1 LNHDA and CDR2 SQIVND come from the germline V gene (reference sequence). Here the CDR3 reads CASSTPDRGRNQPQHF.

The CDR3: CASSLRPPAVAGTGELFF. The chain employs TRBV27 and TRBJ2-2; the TRBD1 assignment by TCRdb is unverifiable without DNA. Germline CDR1 MNHEY, CDR2 SMNVEV (reference sequence). This CDR3 is 18 amino acids long.

J is TRBJ2-3 and V is TRBV4-3; the TCRdb D gene call, TRBD2, has no DNA to confirm it. The CDR3 loop spans 14 amino acids. The germline gives CDR1 LGHNA, CDR2 YSLEER. CDR3 region: CASSQDQGVDTQYF.

This CDR3 is CASSLREIDTEAFF. The chain combines TRBV18 with TRBJ1-1; TCRdb's D call, TRBD1, is unchecked because there is no DNA. The CDR3 spans 14 residues. Germline V gene data show CDR1 as KGHSH and CDR2 as LQKENI.

The V call is TRBV5-4, the J call TRBJ2-6. The CDR3 runs 16 residues. Germline CDR1 and CDR2: SGHNT and YYREEE (reference sequence). The CDR3 spells CASSLWVLSGANVLTF. Complete variable domain (other parts from reference TRBV5-4 and TRBJ2-6): ETGVTQSPTHLIKTRGQQVTLRCSSQSGHNTVSWYQQALGQGPQFIFQYYREEENGRGNFPPRFSGLQFPNYSSELNVNALELDDSALYLCASSLWVLSGANVLTFGAGSRLTVL.

This chain links TRBV27 with TRBJ1-4; absent DNA, TCRdb's TRBD1 call cannot be checked. Germline CDR1 MNHEY, CDR2 SMNVEV (reference sequence). This CDR3 region has 15 residues. This CDR3 reads CASSLTGGPWEKLFF. Full variable domain (outside the CDR3, taken from reference TRBV27 and TRBJ1-4): EAQVTQNPRYLITVTGKKLTVTCSQNMNHEYMSWYRQDPGLGLRQIYYSMNVEVTDKGDVPEGYKVSRKEKRNFPLILESPSPNQTSLYFCASSLTGGPWEKLFFGSGTQLSVL.

The chain couples TRBV10-3 to TRBJ1-2; checking the TCRdb D call of TRBD1 is not possible without DNA. Germline CDR1 reads ENHRY; CDR2 reads SYGVKD. This CDR3 region has 12 residues. The CDR3 loop reads CATSQGRFGYTF.

The V gene is TRBV5-1, the J gene TRBJ1-1; TCRdb calls TRBD1, which cannot be checked without DNA. This CDR3 comprises 14 residues. Germline V lookup: CDR1 SGHRS, CDR2 YFSETQ. The CDR3 here is CASSRGQQNTEAFF.

The chain joins TRBV7-3 to TRBJ1-6. CDR1 and CDR2 from the germline V gene are SGHTA and FQGTGA. This CDR3 is built from 15 residues. The CDR3 spells CASSLSPGAISPLHF.

The chain employs TRBV29-1 and TRBJ2-1; TCRdb selects TRBD1, and the lack of DNA leaves this call unchecked. This CDR3 region has 16 residues. Germline CDR1 reads SQVTM; CDR2 reads ANQGSEA. The CDR3 reads CSVVLIGHYSYNEQFF.